This TCR beta chain comes out of a study of T cells in Graves' hyperthyroidism and ophthalmopathy. What was amplified from RNA transcripts were TCR beta CDR3 regions. The study used the HTBI primer set for a first-round RT-PCR of the TCR CDR3. From the multiplex PCR reads, TCRdb called clonotypes with MiXCR, one entry per CDR3 protein. Here the sample spans 650,000 to 700,000 distinct CDR3 sequences, around a sixth being singletons. Study-level findings and limits: Separation of ophthalmopathy from stable hyperthyroidism was achieved by a 13 V-J model. Most thyroid clonotypes expanded above 0.001 appeared in blood too.

The CDR3 length is 15 residues. Trimming stripped 3 bases from V and 4 bases from J, with 15 bases between. Germline lookup yields CDR1 LGHDT and CDR2 YNNKEL (reference sequence). About this clonotype itself: Its antigen is as yet unknown.

This rearrangement joins TRBV3-1 to TRBJ2-5, with D possibly TRBD1 on 5 matching bases. The sequencing sample was made of blood. This clonotype originated in a man in his fifties or sixties with Graves' hyperthyroidism. The CDR3, as DNA: TGTGCCAGCAGCCATATTTCCTCAGGGTCAGAGACCCAGTACTTC. Protein: CASSHISSGSETQYF.